Listed below are T cell receptor beta chains from one sample, sequenced in a study of control samples from healthy donors and cancer patients. The repertoire was sequenced with immunoSEQ multiplex PCR; TCRdb's copy has only in-frame clones and lacks some. The sample shows about 150,000 clones, approximately 94% of them seen only once. Sequencing used blood. The receptors originated from a woman aged 18-29 years in good health. Both conserved end residues are part of each CDR3. The order of the fields is D gene, CDR3 length, clone size, V gene, J gene, CDR3 DNA, CDR3 protein. A D gene is named only where the DNA matches it firmly. Size is stated for part of the rows, as once, few or many counts, or as a class when the clone is expanded.

d_gene: .; len: 14; abundance: .; v_gene: TRBV10-3; j_gene: TRBJ1-3; CDR3nt: TGTGCCATCAGGGCAGCTGAAGTGGGAAACACCATATATTTT; CDR3aa: CAIRAAEVGNTIYF
d_gene: .; len: 14; abundance: .; v_gene: TRBV7-8; j_gene: TRBJ1-2; CDR3nt: TGTGCCAGCAGCTTACAGGGATCTAACTATGGCTACACCTTC; CDR3aa: CASSLQGSNYGYTF
d_gene: .; len: 18; abundance: .; v_gene: TRBV7-2; j_gene: TRBJ1-2; CDR3nt: TGTGCCAGCAGCCTAGGTTACCGTAATGCCGCCCCCCTAACCGGCTACACCTTC; CDR3aa: CASSLGYRNAAPLTGYTF
d_gene: .; len: 13; abundance: once; v_gene: TRBV27; j_gene: TRBJ1-2; CDR3nt: TGTGCCAGCAGTTCTGAGGGGCGTGAAGGCTACACCTTC; CDR3aa: CASSSEGREGYTF
d_gene: TRBD1; len: 17; abundance: .; v_gene: TRBV5-1; j_gene: TRBJ1-1; CDR3nt: TGCGCCAGCAGCCCCCACCCGGGACAGGGGGGGAAAACTGAAGCTTTCTTT; CDR3aa: CASSPHPGQGGKTEAFF
d_gene: TRBD1; len: 13; abundance: .; v_gene: TRBV30; j_gene: TRBJ1-5; CDR3nt: TGTGCCTGGATGACAGGGGCCAATCAGCCCCAGCATTTT; CDR3aa: CAWMTGANQPQHF
d_gene: TRBD2; len: 15; abundance: .; v_gene: TRBV3-1/TRBV3-2; j_gene: TRBJ2-7; CDR3nt: TGTGCCAGCAGCCAACTTAAAGCGGGGGACTACGAGCAGTACTTC; CDR3aa: CASSQLKAGDYEQYF
d_gene: TRBD2; len: 17; abundance: .; v_gene: TRBV5-4; j_gene: TRBJ2-2; CDR3nt: TGTGCCAGCAGCTTGGGGGTAGCGGGGTATATTACCGGGGAGCTGTTTTTT; CDR3aa: CASSLGVAGYITGELFF
d_gene: .; len: 15; abundance: .; v_gene: TRBV11-2; j_gene: TRBJ2-1; CDR3nt: TGTGCCAGCAGCTTATCCCAGGGCCTCTACAATGAGCAGTTCTTC; CDR3aa: CASSLSQGLYNEQFF
d_gene: .; len: 15; abundance: .; v_gene: TRBV2; j_gene: TRBJ1-2; CDR3nt: TGTGCCAGCAGTGAAGCGCGCGCGCTTAACTATGGCTACACCTTC; CDR3aa: CASSEARALNYGYTF
d_gene: .; len: 18; abundance: .; v_gene: TRBV7-2; j_gene: TRBJ1-5; CDR3nt: TGTGCCAGCAGCTTAAAACCAGGCTCCTCGAATAGCAATCAGCCCCAGCATTTT; CDR3aa: CASSLKPGSSNSNQPQHF
d_gene: .; len: 14; abundance: .; v_gene: TRBV4-1; j_gene: TRBJ1-2; CDR3nt: TGCGCCAGCAGCCAAGGACGGGGGGGCGGAGGCTACACCTTC; CDR3aa: CASSQGRGGGGYTF
d_gene: .; len: 15; abundance: .; v_gene: TRBV18; j_gene: TRBJ2-2; CDR3nt: TGTGCCAGCTCACCAACGGGTGGTAATCCCGGGGAGCTGTTTTTT; CDR3aa: CASSPTGGNPGELFF
d_gene: .; len: 14; abundance: .; v_gene: TRBV6-5; j_gene: TRBJ1-6; CDR3nt: TGTGCCAGCCGAGGGGGGCTACATAGTTCACCCCTCCACTTT; CDR3aa: CASRGGLHSSPLHF
d_gene: TRBD2; len: 16; abundance: .; v_gene: TRBV4-2; j_gene: TRBJ2-7; CDR3nt: TGTGCCAGCAGCCAAGACATGAGGCGGGAGGGCTACGAGCAGTACTTC; CDR3aa: CASSQDMRREGYEQYF
d_gene: TRBD1; len: 15; abundance: .; v_gene: TRBV7-2; j_gene: TRBJ2-1; CDR3nt: TGTGCCAGCAGCTTAATGGGACAGGGTGGGAATGAGCAGTTCTTC; CDR3aa: CASSLMGQGGNEQFF
d_gene: .; len: 13; abundance: .; v_gene: TRBV27; j_gene: TRBJ2-7; CDR3nt: TGTGCCAGCAGTCTACTATTCCGGGACGAGCAGTACTTC; CDR3aa: CASSLLFRDEQYF
d_gene: .; len: 15; abundance: .; v_gene: TRBV4-3; j_gene: TRBJ1-2; CDR3nt: TGCGCCAGCAGCCAAGATGCAGGGGATGGCTATGGCTACACCTTC; CDR3aa: CASSQDAGDGYGYTF
d_gene: .; len: 14; abundance: .; v_gene: TRBV19; j_gene: TRBJ1-5; CDR3nt: TGTGCCAGTAGTATGCAGGGCGTAAATCAGCCCCAGCATTTT; CDR3aa: CASSMQGVNQPQHF
d_gene: .; len: 14; abundance: .; v_gene: TRBV2; j_gene: TRBJ1-6; CDR3nt: TGTGCCAGCAGTGATCAGGGGTTCGGATCACCCCTCCACTTT; CDR3aa: CASSDQGFGSPLHF
d_gene: .; len: 12; abundance: .; v_gene: TRBV11-2; j_gene: TRBJ1-2; CDR3nt: TGTGCCAGCTCGAAGGGGAACTATGGCTACACCTTC; CDR3aa: CASSKGNYGYTF
d_gene: TRBD1; len: 12; abundance: .; v_gene: TRBV29-1; j_gene: TRBJ1-5; CDR3nt: TGCAGCGTTGGGACAGGGATCCAGCCCCAGCATTTT; CDR3aa: CSVGTGIQPQHF